The 32 T cell receptor beta chains reported below all come from one sample, sequenced in a study of blood T cells in healthy people across ages. A sample-barcoded 5' primer and a J-beta primer mix were used in a second PCR of roughly 7 to 11 cycles. One entry per CDR3 protein, called by TCRdb with MiXCR from the 5' RACE reads. Here the sample spans around 870,000 distinct CDR3 sequences, 29% being singletons. The sequencing input was blood. The receptors here all came from a woman older than 75 in good health.

The chain uses TRBV18 and TRBJ2-1, with D possibly being TRBD2 (7 bases). The CDR3 extends over 15 amino acids. The germline V and J ends were trimmed by 6 bases and 0 bases, with 12 bases remaining between them. Looked up from germline, CDR1 is KGHSH and CDR2 is LQKENI. As DNA, the CDR3 is TGTGCCAGCTCCGCGGGGGCCAGCTCCTACAATGAGCAGTTCTTC. Protein product: CASSAGASSYNEQFF.

About this clonotype: A much more abundant neighbour one base away suggests this may be a read error. The chain recombines TRBV6-5 with TRBJ2-6; D gene ambiguous. The germline gives CDR1 MNHEY, CDR2 SVGAGI. Trimming left V 5 bases short and J 4 bases short, with 12 bases between. The CDR3 runs to 15 residues. DNA for the CDR3: TGTGCCAGCAGTCCCTGGCCGTCCGGGGCCAACGTCCTGACTTTC. This gives the protein CASSPWPSGANVLTF.

Many counts were recorded for this clonotype. V usage is TRBV7-9 and J usage is TRBJ2-5, with D maybe TRBD2 (6 bases). With 5 bases removed from V and 5 bases from J, the gap between germline ends came to 18 bases. Germline V lookup: CDR1 SEHNR, CDR2 FQNEAQ (reference sequence). The CDR3 contains 15 residues. CDR3 residues: CASSPRVTGEETQYF. The DNA for the CDR3 is TGTGCCAGCAGCCCCAGGGTGACGGGGGAGGAGACCCAGTACTTC.

This clonotype appeared many times. The chain joins TRBV12-3 or TRBV12-4 to TRBJ2-5, with D unclear. This CDR3 has 13 amino acids. V lost 4 bases, J lost 1 base, and 7 bases lay in between. The CDR3 sequence: CASSSLGQETQYF. The CDR3 bases are TGTGCCAGCAGTTCCCTAGGCCAAGAGACCCAGTACTTC.

This clonotype was seen more than once but under ten times. The gene calls are TRBV20-1 and TRBJ2-2; 14 bases line up with TRBD2. The CDR3 covers 15 residues. Trimming took 2 bases from V and 6 from J; bases not matched to a gene: 2. Germline V lookup: CDR1 DFQATT, CDR2 SNEGSKA (reference sequence). This CDR3 reads CSARPGLAGAGELFF. The DNA for the CDR3 is TGCAGTGCTAGACCGGGACTAGCGGGGGCCGGGGAGCTGTTTTTT.

This clonotype was picked up many times. The chain combines TRBV11-2 with TRBJ2-5; 7 bases agree with TRBD1. The V gene end was trimmed by 5 bases and the J gene end by 5 bases; junction bases not matched to a gene: 11. This CDR3 comprises 15 residues. In germline, CDR1 is SGHAT, CDR2 FQNNGV. The CDR3: CASSPNRGGLETQYF. The CDR3 DNA reads as TGTGCCAGCAGCCCCAACAGGGGCGGGTTGGAGACCCAGTACTTC.

With regard to this clonotype: One end of the junction fails to match germline, which may point to a read error. The chain carries TRBV5-1 and TRBJ2-5; 9 nucleotides agree with TRBD2. This CDR3 is 15 amino acids long. Germline V gene sequence: CDR1 SGHRS, CDR2 YFSETQ. CDR3 residues: CASSNSGGLQGTQYF. For the CDR3, the DNA is TGCGCCAGCAGCAATAGCGGGGGTCTCCAAGGGACCCAGTACTTC.

The chain uses TRBV12-3 or TRBV12-4 and TRBJ1-1, with 7 bases aligning to TRBD1. Trimming removed 10 bases from V and 1 base from J; junction bases left unmatched: 9. This CDR3 spans 14 amino acids. The CDR3 bases are TGTGCCATCCACCTCACAGGGGCGAACACTGAAGCTTTCTTT. Residues: CAIHLTGANTEAFF.

This chain links TRBV5-1 with TRBJ1-5; D not resolved. This CDR3 contains 14 residues. Germline V gives CDR1 SGHRS, CDR2 YFSETQ. The ends were cut back, 4 bases at V and 3 bases at J, with 11 bases in the middle. The CDR3 here is CASSVAGLNQPQHF. The CDR3 DNA follows: TGCGCCAGCAGCGTGGCAGGCCTCAATCAGCCCCAGCATTTT.

This clonotype was picked up many times. The chain combines TRBV7-6 with TRBJ2-7; D unresolved. Trimming shortened V by 2 bases and J by 7 bases, and 12 bases separated the two germline ends. The CDR3 is made up of 13 amino acids. Per germline, CDR1 SGHVS and CDR2 FNYEAQ. CDR3 residues: CASSLKVFGEQYF. The CDR3 coding sequence is TGTGCCAGCAGCTTAAAGGTCTTTGGGGAGCAGTACTTC. Looking up the rest from reference TRBV7-6 and TRBJ2-7 gives the full variable domain: GAGVSQSPRYKVTKRGQDVALRCDPISGHVSLYWYRQALGQGPEFLTYFNYEAQQDKSGLPNDRFSAERPEGSISTLTIQRTEQRDSAMYRCASSLKVFGEQYFGPGTRLTVT.

This clonotype has more than one count but fewer than ten. One base away lies a much larger clone, so this may be a sequencing read error. The chain is built from TRBV12-3 or TRBV12-4 and TRBJ2-7; D perhaps matches TRBD2 (5 bases). The CDR3 consists of 19 residues. V lost 8 bases and J lost 3, with 32 bases in between. The CDR3 nucleotides read TGTGCCAGCGGTCCCTCTGCCTTACTTGCTAGCTCCCGCTACTACGAGCAGTACTTC. This codes for CASGPSALLASSRYYEQYF.

This clonotype was counted many times. CDR3 amino acids: CATSRGTLQGKQPQHF. The CDR3 nucleotides are TGTGCCACCAGCAGAGGAACTTTACAGGGGAAGCAGCCCCAGCATTTT. The chain is built from TRBV15 and TRBJ1-5, with 7 bases matching TRBD1. J was trimmed by 7 bases and V by 1 base; bases with no gene match: 10. The CDR3 spans 16 residues. Germline CDR1 and CDR2: LNHNV and YYDKDF (reference sequence).

The gene calls are TRBV3-1 and TRBJ2-5; D is perhaps TRBD1 (6 bases). V was pared by 1 base and J by 9 bases, with 9 bases between. CDR1 is LGHDT and CDR2 is YNNKEL in the germline V gene (reference sequence). The CDR3 sequence is 12 residues long. CDR3: CASSQGRGPQYF. The CDR3 bases are TGTGCCAGCAGCCAAGGCAGGGGTCCCCAGTACTTC.

This clonotype showed up many times. The rearrangement joins TRBV12-3 or TRBV12-4 to TRBJ2-3; D call uncertain. The CDR3 runs to 13 residues. The ends were cut back, 2 bases at V and 6 bases at J, with 9 bases in the middle. The CDR3 loop is CASSLSSADTQYF. The CDR3, as DNA: TGTGCCAGCAGTTTATCCAGCGCTGATACGCAGTATTTT.

The genes are TRBV2 and TRBJ2-1; D unresolved. Trimming cost V 3 bases and J 10 bases, with 10 bases left between them. The CDR3 runs to 12 residues. Germline V gene sequence: CDR1 SNHLY, CDR2 FYNNEI. CDR3: CASSDESAEQFF. As DNA, the CDR3 is TGTGCCAGCAGTGACGAATCGGCGGAGCAGTTCTTC.

Comments on this clonotype: Possible read error: a much larger clone is one base away. This chain uses TRBV12-3 or TRBV12-4 with TRBJ2-1; tentatively, D is TRBD1 or TRBD2 (6 bases each). CDR3 length: 15 amino acids. The CDR3 coding sequence is TGTGCCGGCAGTCCTGGGGGGCTCCTCTACAATGAGCAGTTCTTC. It specifies CAGSPGGLLYNEQFF.

This clonotype was counted many times. The rearrangement uses TRBV11-2 and TRBJ2-4, with TRBD1 matching 8 bases. V was pared by 3 bases and J by 4 bases, with 5 bases of the junction left unmatched. The CDR3 runs to 15 residues. Germline values: CDR1 SGHAT, CDR2 FQNNGV. The CDR3 DNA sequence: TGTGCCAGCAGCTTGGTATGGACAGGGAAAAACATTCAGTACTTC. Its protein product is CASSLVWTGKNIQYF. Full variable domain (remainder filled in from reference TRBV11-2 and TRBJ2-4): EAGVAQSPRYKIIEKRQSVAFWCNPISGHATLYWYQQILGQGPKLLIQFQNNGVVDDSQLPKDRFSAERLKGVDSTLKIQPAKLEDSAVYLCASSLVWTGKNIQYFGAGTRLSVL.

The J gene is TRBJ1-4, the V gene TRBV4-2; 9 bases map to TRBD1. CDR3 size: 15 residues. With 1 base clipped from V and 11 bases from J, the junction kept 8 bases outside the gene matches. Germline CDR1 and CDR2: LGHNA and YNFKEQ. In nucleotides, the CDR3 is TGTGCCAGCAGCCAAGTAGAACAGGGGGCTGCGAAACTGTTTTTT. Encoded protein: CASSQVEQGAAKLFF.

V gene TRBV7-6 combines with J gene TRBJ2-7, with a weak D call TRBD2 (6 bases). The J call is uncertain, as TRBJ2-5 better fits the DNA end. The CDR3 has 16 residues. Germline V gene data show CDR1 as SGHVS and CDR2 as FNYEAQ. The CDR3, as DNA: TGTGCCAGCAGCTTAGTCGCCGAGGGAGGCGGAGAGACCCAGTACTTC. It yields the protein CASSLVAEGGGETQYF.

Comments on this clonotype: The junction departs from germline at one end; a sequencing error may be responsible. The genes are TRBV12-3 or TRBV12-4 and TRBJ1-4, with no clear D. The CDR3 totals 17 residues. Here the CDR3 reads CASSKQRLLATNEELFF. Here the CDR3 DNA reads TGTGCCAGCAGCAAACAGCGTCTACTCGCAACTAATGAAGAACTGTTTTTT.

Worth noting for this clonotype: This could be a read error, since a much larger clone is one nucleotide away. CDR3 amino acids: CASSLALGEEQYF. Here the CDR3 DNA reads TGTGCCAGCAGCTTAGCGCTCGGGGAAGAGCAGTACTTC. This chain links TRBV7-9 with TRBJ2-5, with D maybe TRBD2 (5 bases). V was clipped by 0 bases and J by 11 bases, with 13 bases between them. The CDR3 loop spans 13 amino acids. The germline CDR1 and CDR2 sequences are SEHNR and FQNEAQ (reference sequence).

Of note for this clonotype: A read error is possible here, since a much larger clone lies one base away. This chain uses TRBV7-2 with TRBJ2-7; D is unresolved. The CDR3 has 13 amino acids. Trimming stripped 2 bases from V and 7 bases from J, with 12 bases between. Looked up from germline, CDR1 is SGHTA and CDR2 is FQGNSA. The DNA of the CDR3 is TGTGCCAGCAGCTTATCCATGAATAATGAGCAGTACTTC. Protein: CASSLSMNNEQYF.

The chain is built from TRBV5-6 and TRBJ1-2; D unresolved. This CDR3 is 14 amino acids long. The V end was cut by 3 bases, the J end by 6 bases, with 15 bases between. The V gene's germline CDR1 is SGHDT and CDR2 YYEEEE. This chain's CDR3 is CASSSVYASHGYTF. The CDR3 DNA reads as TGTGCCAGCAGCTCGGTTTATGCATCTCATGGCTACACCTTC.

This clonotype showed up many times. V usage is TRBV5-1 and J usage is TRBJ2-1; possibly TRBD1 for D (6 bases). With 6 bases removed from V and 8 bases from J, the gap between germline ends came to 21 bases. CDR3 length: 15 amino acids. Germline lookup yields CDR1 SGHRS and CDR2 YFSETQ. CDR3 residues: CASTSRYGRQDEQFF. In nucleotides, the CDR3 is TGCGCCAGCACCTCCCGCTACGGGCGACAGGATGAGCAGTTCTTC.

This clonotype was counted many times. CDR3 DNA: TGTGCCACCAGCCCCGGGCGAAGCAATCAGCCCCAGCATTTT. Translating gives CATSPGRSNQPQHF. The V gene is TRBV15, the J gene TRBJ1-5; no firm D call. V dropped 5 bases and J dropped 1 base, with 9 bases sitting between them. From germline, CDR1 is LNHNV and CDR2 YYDKDF (reference sequence). The CDR3 runs to 14 residues.

In its sample, this clonotype was seen many times. The V and J genes are TRBV18 and TRBJ2-7; the D gene could be TRBD1 or TRBD2 (5 bases each). The germline V gene encodes CDR1 KGHSH and CDR2 LQKENI. The V end was cut by 6 bases, the J end by 1 base, with 19 bases between. The CDR3 has 16 residues. Here the CDR3 DNA reads TGTGCCAGCTCCTCGGCCTCGGGACGGGGTTCCTACGAGCAGTACTTC. Its protein product is CASSSASGRGSYEQYF.

This rearrangement joins TRBV6-1 to TRBJ1-1; D is unresolved. Germline CDR1 MNHNS, CDR2 SASEGT. The CDR3 contains 15 residues. V lost 2 bases and J 0 bases, leaving 10 bases between the germline ends. Written as DNA, the CDR3 is TGTGCCAGCAGTGAAATAATACAGATGAACACTGAAGCTTTCTTT. Translating it yields CASSEIIQMNTEAFF.

This clonotype was detected a few times. J is TRBJ2-3 and V is TRBV20-1; 7 bases are a match to TRBD1. The germline CDR1 and CDR2 sequences are DFQATT and SNEGSKA (reference sequence). J was trimmed by 0 bases and V by 5 bases; bases with no gene match: 5. The CDR3 length is 14 residues. The CDR3 DNA sequence: TGCAGTGCTGACAGGGTGCCAAGCACAGATACGCAGTATTTT. Its protein is CSADRVPSTDTQYF.

This clonotype was picked up a small number of times. Since a much larger clone is just one base distant, this may be a read error. The chain recombines TRBV7-2 with TRBJ2-6; D is possibly TRBD1 (5 bases). CDR3 length equals 17 residues. Per the germline V gene, CDR1 is SGHTA and CDR2 is FQGNSA. The CDR3 DNA sequence: TGTGCCTGCAGCCGACAATCCCAGGGAACTGGGGCCAACGTCCTGACTTTC. Translated, it gives CACSRQSQGTGANVLTF. Together with reference TRBV7-2 and TRBJ2-6, the CDR3 gives the full variable domain: GAGVSQSPSNKVTEKGKDVELRCDPISGHTALYWYRQSLGQGLEFLIYFQGNSAPDKSGLPSDRFSAERTGGSVSTLTIQRTQQEDSAVYLCACSRQSQGTGANVLTFGAGSRLTVL.

This clonotype was seen at least ten times. The genes are TRBV15 and TRBJ1-2, with D possibly TRBD1 on 5 matching bases. Trimming removed 3 bases from V and 1 base from J, with 9 bases in between. Germline CDR1 LNHNV, CDR2 YYDKDF (reference sequence). There are 14 residues in the CDR3. The chain's CDR3 is CATSRADSNYGYTF. CDR3 DNA sequence: TGTGCCACCAGCAGGGCAGACAGTAACTATGGCTACACCTTC. Supplemented by reference TRBV15 and TRBJ1-2, the full variable domain reads DAMVIQNPRYQVTQFGKPVTLSCSQTLNHNVMYWYQQKSSQAPKLLFHYYDKDFNNEADTPDNFQSRRPNTSFCFLDIRSPGLGDTAMYLCATSRADSNYGYTFGSGTRLTVV.

V usage is TRBV11-1 and J usage is TRBJ2-1; D gene uncertain. This CDR3 is 16 amino acids long. V dropped 0 bases and J dropped 9 bases, with 18 bases sitting between them. The V gene's germline CDR1 is SGHAT and CDR2 FQDESV (reference sequence). CDR3 nucleotide sequence: TGTGCCAGCAGCTTAGCCAGATCCTTCGGGCCCACTGAGCAGTTCTTC. As protein: CASSLARSFGPTEQFF.

As concerns this clonotype: It may be a read error: a sequence one base away is much more abundant. This chain joins TRBV5-1 and TRBJ2-5; tentative D call: TRBD1 (8 bases). V shed 4 bases and J shed 11 bases, with 33 bases lying between them. CDR1 is SGHRS, CDR2 YFSETQ, per germline. The CDR3 is 18 amino acids. CDR3 nucleotides: TGCGCCAGCAGCCAGCGGGGCAGGGGGCGAGTCGGTCACAATGAGCAGTACTTC. Amino acids: CASSQRGRGRVGHNEQYF.